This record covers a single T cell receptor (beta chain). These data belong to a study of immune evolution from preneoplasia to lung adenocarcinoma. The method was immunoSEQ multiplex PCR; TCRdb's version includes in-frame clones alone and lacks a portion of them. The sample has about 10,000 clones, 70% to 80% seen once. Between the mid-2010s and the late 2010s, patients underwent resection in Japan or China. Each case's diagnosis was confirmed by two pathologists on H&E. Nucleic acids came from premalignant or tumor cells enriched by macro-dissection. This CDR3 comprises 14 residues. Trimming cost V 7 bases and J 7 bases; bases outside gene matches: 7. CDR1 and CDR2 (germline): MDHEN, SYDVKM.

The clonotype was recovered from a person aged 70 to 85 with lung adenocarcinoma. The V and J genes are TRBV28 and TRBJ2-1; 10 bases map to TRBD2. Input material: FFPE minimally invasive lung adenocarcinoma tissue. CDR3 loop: CASMERGGLNEQFF. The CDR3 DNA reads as TGTGCCAGCATGGAGCGGGGGGGCCTAAATGAGCAGTTCTTC.